The 2 T cell receptor beta chains reported below all come from one sample, sequenced in a study of human T cells and chemical hapten exposure. TCRdb processed the RACE reads anew with MiXCR; each CDR3 protein has one entry. This sample carries fewer than 150,000 distinct CDR3 sequences, about 13% of them seen once, and the ten largest clones take 2.5% to 3.5%. The time point denotes: pre-sensitization, week 0. Described treatment: therapeutic diphenylcyclopropenone sensitization with weekly scalp DPC. This material consisted of whole blood, taken in connection with sensitization to the hapten diphenylcyclopropenone (DPC). Receptor source: a woman in her late teens or twenties with alopecia areata. Some clones in this sample may be carry-over from other donors' samples.

The chain recombines TRBV7-9 with TRBJ1-2; TRBD1 matches at 8 bases. J gave up 5 bases and V 4 bases, and 6 bases lay outside the gene matches. The CDR3 is 14 residues long. CDR1 is SEHNR, CDR2 FQNEAQ, per germline (reference sequence). CDR3 amino acids: CASSSTQGAYGYTF. The CDR3 nucleotides are TGTGCCAGCAGCTCCACCCAGGGGGCGTATGGCTACACCTTC.

This clonotype was counted at least ten times. This chain links TRBV30 with TRBJ1-4; possibly TRBD1 for D (5 bases). The length of the CDR3 is 13 residues. V lost 0 bases to trimming and J lost 8 bases, with 10 bases between them. Germline CDR1 is GTSNPN and CDR2 is SVGIG (reference sequence). For the CDR3, the DNA is TGTGCCTGGAGTGTAAGGGGCAGGGAAAAACTGTTTTTT. The encoded protein is CAWSVRGREKLFF.